The clone carrying this T cell receptor (beta chain) was seen repeatedly, ten times or more. What it binds is unknown. TCRdb processed the 5' RACE reads anew with MiXCR; each CDR3 protein has one entry. This table has approximately 620,000 distinct CDR3 sequences, about 9.4% appearing once. Everyone who donated was a healthy Caucasian. This specimen belongs to a study of identical twins. Per the germline V gene, CDR1 is MNHEY and CDR2 is SMNVEV (reference sequence). The CDR3 sequence is 16 residues long. Trimming cost V 3 bases and J 2 bases, with 15 bases left between them. Study findings and constraints: Out-of-frame alpha sequences shared by twins showed excess low generation probability.

In addition, the sample was reused for a study of yellow fever vaccine responses in identical twins.

The rearrangement uses TRBV27 and TRBJ2-3, with D possibly being TRBD2 (6 bases). The receptor comes from a woman between 18 and 29 years old in good health. The sample was PBMCs. This CDR3 is CASSLRGPINTDTQYF. In DNA, the CDR3 is TGTGCCAGCAGTTTGCGGGGCCCCATCAACACAGATACGCAGTATTTT.